This TCR beta chain was observed in a study of cytomegalovirus exposure and HLA in healthy donors. As for the study in general: Across more than 350 genotyped donors, just over 80% landed in the Caucasian-associated ancestry cluster.

The ends were cut back, 5 bases at V and 1 base at J, with 11 bases in the middle. Germline-derived CDR1 and CDR2 are GTSNPN and SVGIG (reference sequence). CDR3 length equals 13 residues. Broader study findings: Association with HLA alleles at 0.05 false discovery rate was found for 15,000 to 20,000 TCR beta sequences in a later analysis. The authors listed 150 to 200 TCR beta chains as cytomegalovirus-associated. Most CMV-associated TCR beta chains appeared HLA-restricted in a later analysis.

A note on this clone: The antigen is undetermined.

Both 60 Vbeta primers and 13 Jbeta primers went into the PCR. This table comes from immunoSEQ multiplex PCR, and its TCRdb copy is limited to in-frame clones, with some not included. The sample contains about 130,000 clones, about 79% of which appear only once. This sequence was found in a female donor in good health and CMV-seropositive. The genes are TRBV30 and TRBJ2-5, with TRBD2 as a possible D gene (6 bases). The sample consisted of PBMCs. CDR3: CAWARGLQETQYF. CDR3 coding DNA: TGTGCCTGGGCCCGGGGACTCCAAGAGACCCAGTACTTC.